What follows is one T cell receptor (beta chain) and its context. Its antigen target is currently unknown. Base quality data are lacking; no much larger clone is found one base away. The protocol used for the library was the immunoSEQ multiplex PCR assay. Alongside multiparametric flow cytometry, deep sequencing of rearranged TCR beta loci was used to profile the T cell repertoires. TCRdb retrieved this table from immuneACCESS and kept in-frame rearrangements only. Not all clones are present; in checked studies, unresolved V genes account for under half, and no reason is known for the remainder. Present in this sample are roughly 25,000 clones, under 95% of which were seen just once. The ten largest clones add up to around 0.81% of the sample. This sample is drawn from a study of lymphopenia after photon versus proton radiotherapy (dated by TCRdb to between 2018 and 2021). Regarding the study in general: In patients with gastrointestinal tumors who developed high-grade lymphopenia, the study compared the immunological effects of photon radiation therapy with those of proton radiation therapy. The goal of the study was to characterize the differences between the two radiation modalities in how they affect the immune system. The cohort comprised about 19 patients with gastrointestinal tumors who received either photon or proton therapy and then developed lymphopenia. The paper as a whole reports these results and caveats: The survival association was assessed only in patients who died, and better survival with proton therapy was presented by the authors as a possibility rather than a demonstrated result. Proton-treated patients stayed relatively stable during treatment, while photon-treated patients lost naive T cells and TCR diversity and gained effector/memory populations. After the lymphocyte count nadir, photon-treated repertoires showed oligoclonal expansion, especially of CD8+ Temra cells, which drove the drop in diversity. Across the cohort, a larger post-nadir drop in TCR diversity was inversely correlated with overall survival time among patients who died.

V is cut back by 8 bases and J by 4 bases, with 8 bases in the junction unmatched. Reading the germline V gene gives CDR1 SGHTA and CDR2 FQGNSA. Spanning cysteine to phenylalanine, the CDR3 consists of 15 amino acids. Left in the record is the CDR3 DNA by itself, 45 bases read in frame from the first base. The clonotype comes from a woman aged 50 to 65 with cholangiocarcinoma. The sequenced sample was peripheral blood, obtained from a patient treated with photon-based radiotherapy. The sequence is built from TRBV7-2 and TRBJ2-2, with 9 middle bases fitting TRBD1. The DNA is as follows: TGTGCCAGCGTACCGGGACAGGGACCCACCGGGGAGCTGTTTTTT. Its translation is CASVPGQGPTGELFF.